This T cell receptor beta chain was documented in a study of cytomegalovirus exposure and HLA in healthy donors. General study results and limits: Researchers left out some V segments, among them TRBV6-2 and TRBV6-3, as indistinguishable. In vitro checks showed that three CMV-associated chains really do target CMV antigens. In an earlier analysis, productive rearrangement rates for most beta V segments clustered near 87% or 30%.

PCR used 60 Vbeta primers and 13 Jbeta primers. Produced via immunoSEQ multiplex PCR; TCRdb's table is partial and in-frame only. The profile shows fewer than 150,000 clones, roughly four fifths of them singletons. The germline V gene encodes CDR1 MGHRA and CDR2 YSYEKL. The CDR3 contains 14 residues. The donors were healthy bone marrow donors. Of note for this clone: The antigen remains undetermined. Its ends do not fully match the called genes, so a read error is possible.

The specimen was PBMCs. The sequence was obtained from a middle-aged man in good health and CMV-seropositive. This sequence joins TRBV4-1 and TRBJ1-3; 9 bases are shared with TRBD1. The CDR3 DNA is TGTGCCAGCAGCCGGGAAGGACAGGGGAACACCATATATTTT. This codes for CASSREGQGNTIYF.